This T cell receptor (beta chain) emerged from a study of cytomegalovirus exposure and HLA in healthy donors. It was with 60 Vbeta and 13 Jbeta primers that the PCR ran. The table came from immunoSEQ multiplex PCR; TCRdb's copy has only in-frame clones and leaves some out. The profile shows more than 100,000 clones, 76% of them singletons. Germline-derived CDR1 and CDR2 are SQVTM and ANQGSEA. With V trimmed by 3 bases and J by 6 bases, 8 bases remained unmatched. The CDR3 runs to 14 residues. Sequences were obtained from PBMCs. This sequence was found in a female donor in good health and CMV-seropositive. The rearrangement joins TRBV29-1 to TRBJ2-7; 10 bases are a match to TRBD2. DNA of the CDR3: TGCAGCGTTGAGAGCGAAGCGGGAGGGGGCGAGCAGTACTTC. It encodes CSVESEAGGGEQYF.